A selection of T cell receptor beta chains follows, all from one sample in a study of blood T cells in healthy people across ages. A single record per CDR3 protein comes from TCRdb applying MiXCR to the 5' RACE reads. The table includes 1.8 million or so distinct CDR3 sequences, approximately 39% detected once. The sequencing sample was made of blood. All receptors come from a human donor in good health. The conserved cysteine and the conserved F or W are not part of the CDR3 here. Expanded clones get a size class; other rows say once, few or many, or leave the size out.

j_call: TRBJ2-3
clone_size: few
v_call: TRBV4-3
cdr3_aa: ASSQEGGLKGGRY

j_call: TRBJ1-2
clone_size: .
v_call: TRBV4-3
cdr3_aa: ASSRMTGDGYT

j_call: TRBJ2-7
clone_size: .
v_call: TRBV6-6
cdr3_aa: ASSYPETGFYEQY

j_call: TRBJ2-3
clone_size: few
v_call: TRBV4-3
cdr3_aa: ASSQSSGGGDTQY

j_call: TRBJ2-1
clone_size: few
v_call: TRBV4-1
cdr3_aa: ASSQDGRAYNEQF

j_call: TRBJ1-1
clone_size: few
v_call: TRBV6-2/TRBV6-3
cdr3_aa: ASSSFTKAF

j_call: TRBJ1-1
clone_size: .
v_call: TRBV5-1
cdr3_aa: ASSSQGAATEAF

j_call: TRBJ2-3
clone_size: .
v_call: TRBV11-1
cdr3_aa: ASSFVEADTQY

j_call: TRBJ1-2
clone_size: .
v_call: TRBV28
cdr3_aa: AAGRGPNYGYT

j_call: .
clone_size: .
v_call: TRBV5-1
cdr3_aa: ASSLAALYEQY

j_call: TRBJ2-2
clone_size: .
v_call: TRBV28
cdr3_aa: ASSLLLEPWRGHTGELF

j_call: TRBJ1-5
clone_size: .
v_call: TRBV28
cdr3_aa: ASKDPGDTTIPQH

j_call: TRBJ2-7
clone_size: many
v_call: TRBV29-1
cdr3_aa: SVETRTGAAYEQY

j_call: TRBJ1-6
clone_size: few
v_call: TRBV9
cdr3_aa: ASSSRAENSPLH

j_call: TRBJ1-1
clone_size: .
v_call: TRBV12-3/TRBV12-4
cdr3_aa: ASSYLHTEAF

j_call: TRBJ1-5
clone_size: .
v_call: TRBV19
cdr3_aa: ASSSDSSLRNQPQH

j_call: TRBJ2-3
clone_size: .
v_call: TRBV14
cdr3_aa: ASSHSLAGDGNTDTQY

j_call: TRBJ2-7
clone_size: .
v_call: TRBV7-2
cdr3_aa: ASSSTRGAHGEQY

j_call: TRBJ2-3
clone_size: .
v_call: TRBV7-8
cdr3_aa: ASSLVSGGRVFGTDTQY

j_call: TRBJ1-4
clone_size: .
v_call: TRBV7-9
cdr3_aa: ATYAGSNEKLF

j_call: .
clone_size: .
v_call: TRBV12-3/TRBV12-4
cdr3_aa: ASSSVVAGRNEQY

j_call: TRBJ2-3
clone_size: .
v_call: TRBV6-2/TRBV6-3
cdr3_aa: ASSYSLAYQADTQY

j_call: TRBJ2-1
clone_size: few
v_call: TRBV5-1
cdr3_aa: ASSVPGTVHNEQF

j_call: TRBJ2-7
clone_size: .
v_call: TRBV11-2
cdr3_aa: ASNHWEYEQY

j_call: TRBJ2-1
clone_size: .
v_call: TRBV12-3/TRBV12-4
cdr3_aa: ASTIAGFLDVQF

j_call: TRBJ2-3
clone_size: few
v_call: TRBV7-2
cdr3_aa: ASSLVGVASGGGDTQY

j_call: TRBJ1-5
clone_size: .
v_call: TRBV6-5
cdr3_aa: ASRRQGANQPQH

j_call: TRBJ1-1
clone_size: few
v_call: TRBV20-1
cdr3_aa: SARDLGQQYTEAF

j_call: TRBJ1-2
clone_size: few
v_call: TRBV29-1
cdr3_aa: SVEMIYAGDYGYT

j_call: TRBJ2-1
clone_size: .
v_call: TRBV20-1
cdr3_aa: SARALAGTYNEQF

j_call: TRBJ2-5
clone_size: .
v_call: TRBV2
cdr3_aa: ASSEARDWETQY

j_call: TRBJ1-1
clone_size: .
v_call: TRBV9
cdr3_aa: ASSVQGSATEAF

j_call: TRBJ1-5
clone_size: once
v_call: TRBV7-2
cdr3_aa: AGRLGRFNQPQH

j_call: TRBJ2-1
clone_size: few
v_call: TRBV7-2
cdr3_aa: ASSRNRGSGANEQF

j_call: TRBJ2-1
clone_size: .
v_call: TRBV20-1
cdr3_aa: SARFRDRPFNEQF

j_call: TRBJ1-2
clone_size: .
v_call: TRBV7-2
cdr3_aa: ASSEGRFNYGYT

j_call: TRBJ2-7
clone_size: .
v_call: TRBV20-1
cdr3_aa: SASVGGTGYEQY